A selection of T cell receptor beta chains follows, all from one sample in a study of CD8 T cell repertoires and HIV-1 epitope variants. Data came from immunoSEQ multiplex PCR; TCRdb stores just in-frame clones and leaves some out. The table records about 6,200 clones, 65% to 70% of them present only once. Their antigens remain unidentified. Sequences were obtained from cultured CD8+ T cells derived from PBMCs. The receptor set was obtained from a male donor with HIV. CDR3s include the opening cysteine and the closing phenylalanine or tryptophan.

TRBJ2-7 12 TRBV29-1 CSVGQGANEQYF
TRBJ1-2 14 TRBV19 CASSTFDGPYGYTF
TRBJ2-3 14 TRBV7-9 CASSYRAQTDTQYF
TRBJ2-7 17 TRBV28 CASSFRGTGGHTYEQYF
TRBJ1-5 13 TRBV4-2 CASSQDNFQPQHF
TRBJ2-1 15 TRBV11-1 CASSWKADSYNEQFF
TRBJ1-3 15 TRBV27 CASSLTAGFGNTIYF
TRBJ1-1 15 TRBV27 CASSPGTGNRAEAFF
TRBJ1-6 14 TRBV6-5 CASSYDSYNSPLHF
TRBJ1-6 15 TRBV27 CASSIGQGSNSPLHF
TRBJ2-1 17 TRBV19 CASSIETSVYSYNEQFF
TRBJ2-7 15 TRBV7-3 CASSLEGLLGDEQYF
TRBJ2-5 16 TRBV15 CATSRDLQGREETQYF
TRBJ2-3 21 TRBV4-3 CASSQDPPRLNLISGTDTQYF
TRBJ1-6 14 TRBV19 CASTVPGQGAPLHF
TRBJ2-7 14 TRBV5-1 CASSYIDSGYEQYF
TRBJ2-7 12 TRBV27 CASSRTVYEQYF
TRBJ2-7 14 TRBV9 CASSETGVLGEQYF
TRBJ2-1 13 TRBV7-2 CASSLARTGEQFF
TRBJ2-1 13 TRBV19 CATETSTYNEQFF
TRBJ2-1 19 TRBV14 CASSGTGTSGTYSYNEQFF
TRBJ2-7 12 TRBV27 CASSLGGSEQYF
TRBJ2-1 17 TRBV7-3 CASSSADSGGLYNEQFF
TRBJ2-3 14 TRBV5-1 CASSFDKTTDTQYF
TRBJ2-2 16 TRBV5-1 CASSSEGGFGTGELFF
TRBJ2-1 16 TRBV9 CASSATGTGIYNEQFF
TRBJ2-7 15 TRBV7-2 CASSLTRDSSYEQYF
TRBJ2-5 11 TRBV29-1 CSVEETETQYF
TRBJ2-1 12 TRBV28 CASSMTGDEQFF
TRBJ2-1 13 TRBV7-1 CASSLDGASEQFF
TRBJ1-1 16 TRBV7-9 CASGPNTAGPNTEAFF
TRBJ2-1 14 TRBV4-1 CASSRIGDYNEQFF
TRBJ1-2 15 TRBV9 CASSNREGSGYGYTF
TRBJ2-1 15 TRBV5-4 CASSLDGQRLNEQFF
TRBJ2-7 14 TRBV27 CASSSDVSAYEQYF
TRBJ2-7 12 TRBV19 CATSGNLYEQYF
TRBJ2-1 12 TRBV7-9 CASSPGVNEQFF
TRBJ1-4 17 TRBV11-2 CASSLVPGQDPNEKLFF
TRBJ1-4 14 TRBV19 CASSILDSGEKLFF
TRBJ2-5 12 TRBV19 CASSIGNEGQYF
TRBJ1-1 11 TRBV19 CASNPGQEAFF
TRBJ2-3 19 TRBV28 CASSSSTSGGLYLTDTQYF
TRBJ1-5 14 TRBV7-9 CASSPSYSNQPQHF
TRBJ2-1 16 TRBV4-3 CASSQTATNSYNEQFF
TRBJ1-5 15 TRBV4-1 CASSQEYGLNQPQHF
TRBJ2-1 14 TRBV5-4 CASSFPGQGNEQFF